The T cell receptor (beta chain) under discussion was sequenced for a study of blood T cell repertoires in COVID-19. This table comes from immunoSEQ multiplex PCR, and its TCRdb copy is limited to in-frame clones, with some not included. The repertoire holds 140,000 to 150,000 clones, with about 90% as singletons. CDR1 and CDR2 (germline): SGHNT, YYREEE (reference sequence). V gave up 2 bases and J gave up 0 bases, with 15 bases separating them. CDR3 length: 18 residues. The chain uses TRBV5-4 and TRBJ2-6; tentative D call: TRBD2 (6 bases). The sequenced material came from peripheral blood. The sequence was obtained from a human donor in a cohort sampled during active COVID-19. The CDR3 spells CASSFGGGMTSGANVLTF. The CDR3 DNA reads TGTGCCAGCAGCTTTGGGGGAGGTATGACCTCTGGGGCCAACGTCCTGACTTTC.